A single sample gave rise to the 5 T cell receptor beta chains below, sequenced in a study of T-cell memory formation after mild COVID-19. TCRdb recomputed calls from the 5' RACE reads with MiXCR, one row per CDR3 protein. The data contain about 250,000 distinct CDR3 sequences, 15% to 17% of them seen just once; the ten biggest clones take up 2.1%. Sequenced input: PBMCs or a T cell subset sorted from them (not recorded which). The receptors originated from an adult woman who had mild COVID-19 (a few samples of this study predate the infection). Cell type and time point are not known.

In its sample, this clonotype was seen a few times. This chain uses TRBV3-1 with TRBJ2-1, with a possible D match to TRBD2 (6 bases). This CDR3 is built from 17 residues. Germline loops: CDR1 LGHDT, CDR2 YNNKEL (reference sequence). Trimming removed 1 base from V and 0 bases from J, with 13 bases in between. CDR3 sequence: CASSQGTWGGSYNEQFF. The CDR3 nucleotides are TGTGCCAGCAGCCAAGGGACCTGGGGAGGCTCCTACAATGAGCAGTTCTTC.

The gene calls are TRBV7-9 and TRBJ2-5, with 9 positions matching TRBD2. The V and J ends lost 3 bases and 4 bases, in that order; junction bases with no gene match: 6. CDR1 and CDR2 (germline): SEHNR, FQNEAQ (reference sequence). The CDR3 is made up of 15 amino acids. CDR3 sequence: CASSFVAGASETQYF. In DNA form, the CDR3 reads TGTGCCAGCAGCTTTGTAGCGGGAGCCTCAGAGACCCAGTACTTC.

The chain recombines TRBV7-9 with TRBJ1-1; no definite D call. V was trimmed by 5 bases and J by 8 bases, leaving 18 bases between them. This CDR3 is 14 amino acids long. Germline V gives CDR1 SEHNR, CDR2 FQNEAQ (reference sequence). The DNA of the CDR3 is TGTGCCAGCAGCCCCCTCGGCAAGGCTGGGGAAGCTTTCTTT. It codes for CASSPLGKAGEAFF.

V and J are TRBV3-1 and TRBJ2-2, with D unresolved. The germline V gene has CDR1 LGHDT and CDR2 YNNKEL (reference sequence). This CDR3 has 14 residues. Trimming pared 5 bases from V and 7 bases from J, leaving 14 bases between. DNA of the CDR3: TGTGCCAGCAGCTTGGTACTCTGGGGCGGGGAGCTGTTTTTT. It codes for CASSLVLWGGELFF.

The table lists this clonotype with many counts. The chain combines TRBV5-6 with TRBJ1-5, with TRBD1 identical over 7 bases. V trimming: 4 bases; J trimming: 5 bases; junction bases outside the gene matches: 6. Looked up from germline, CDR1 is SGHDT and CDR2 is YYEEEE. The CDR3 consists of 14 residues. The CDR3 here is CASSMTGPDQPQHF. The CDR3, as DNA: TGTGCCAGCAGCATGACAGGGCCGGATCAGCCCCAGCATTTT.